This entry lists 22 T cell receptor beta chains sequenced from one sample in a study of OX40 agonist ivuxolimab in advanced cancers. Method: immunoSEQ multiplex PCR; TCRdb's copy keeps in-frame clones and lacks some. The sample has over 60,000 clones; approximately 92% are singletons. The sequencing used CD4+ or CD8+ T cells sorted from blood, collected in a trial of the OX40 agonist ivuxolimab. These receptors all stem from an adult with an advanced solid tumor such as melanoma, head and neck, liver or kidney cancer.

This chain joins TRBV7-9 and TRBJ1-3; D is possibly TRBD1 (5 bases). The CDR3 is made up of 16 amino acids. The germline gives CDR1 SEHNR, CDR2 FQNEAQ (reference sequence). Trimming pared 5 bases from V and 2 bases from J, leaving 16 bases between. The CDR3 sequence: CASSHEGALPGNTIYF. The CDR3 region has the DNA TGTGCCAGCAGCCACGAAGGGGCGCTCCCTGGAAACACCATATATTTT.

The chain combines TRBV18 with TRBJ2-5; D not resolved. The CDR3 is made up of 12 amino acids. With 6 bases removed from V and 5 bases from J, the gap between germline ends came to 10 bases. Germline loops: CDR1 KGHSH, CDR2 LQKENI. The CDR3 here is CASSPKVETQYF. In DNA form, the CDR3 reads TGTGCCAGCTCGCCTAAAGTGGAGACCCAGTACTTC.

V gene TRBV5-1 combines with J gene TRBJ2-1, with 7 nucleotides matching TRBD2. The germline CDR1 and CDR2 sequences are SGHRS and YFSETQ. With V trimmed by 4 bases and J by 7 bases, 8 bases remained unmatched. This CDR3 is 14 amino acids long. The CDR3 nucleotides read TGCGCCAGCAGCCCTCCCCAGGGAGGGAATGAGCAGTTCTTC. Translating it yields CASSPPQGGNEQFF.

The V and J genes are TRBV2 and TRBJ2-7; 8 nucleotides align to TRBD1. With 4 bases clipped from V and 2 bases from J, the junction kept 4 bases outside the gene matches. CDR3 length: 14 amino acids. The germline CDR1 and CDR2 sequences are SNHLY and FYNNEI. This chain's CDR3 is CASSAGTGPYEQYF. CDR3 DNA: TGTGCCAGCAGTGCCGGGACAGGACCCTACGAGCAGTACTTC.

The chain is built from TRBV2 and TRBJ1-1, with D tentatively TRBD1 (5 bases). The CDR3 sequence is 14 residues long. CDR1 is SNHLY and CDR2 is FYNNEI in the germline V gene. V was clipped by 5 bases and J by 1 base, with 11 bases between them. In DNA form, the CDR3 reads TGTGCCAGCAGTAAGCAGGGTGCGAACACTGAAGCTTTCTTT. Its protein product is CASSKQGANTEAFF.

The V and J genes are TRBV27 and TRBJ2-7; D is unclear. Trimming took 8 bases from V and 1 from J, leaving 12 bases between them. The CDR3 covers 13 residues. In germline, CDR1 is MNHEY, CDR2 SMNVEV (reference sequence). In nucleotides, the CDR3 is TGTGCCAGCGGTCGGACGGAATCCTACGAGCAGTACTTC. The encoded protein is CASGRTESYEQYF.

The rearrangement joins TRBV5-8 to TRBJ1-3; no reliable D call. CDR3 length equals 15 residues. Germline V lookup: CDR1 SGHTS, CDR2 YDEGEE. V was shortened by 3 bases and J by 0 bases, with 10 bases between the two germline ends. The CDR3 protein is CASSWTGGSGNTIYF. The CDR3 coding sequence is TGTGCCAGCAGCTGGACGGGAGGCTCTGGAAACACCATATATTTT.

The rearrangement links TRBV7-9 to TRBJ2-1; no clear D. V lost 5 bases and J 0 bases, leaving 5 bases between the germline ends. The CDR3 is 13 residues long. Germline-derived CDR1 and CDR2 are SEHNR and FQNEAQ (reference sequence). CDR3 sequence: CASSTSSYNEQFF. CDR3 DNA sequence: TGTGCCAGCAGCACATCCTCCTACAATGAGCAGTTCTTC.

A single count supports this clone. The chain joins TRBV6-1 to TRBJ1-4, with 7 bases matching TRBD1. Trimming at V came to 4 bases and at J to 6 bases, leaving 5 bases not matched to a gene. The CDR3 has 14 residues. CDR1 and CDR2 from the germline V gene are MNHNS and SASEGT. The CDR3 DNA reads as TGTGCCAGCAGTGCAAAACAGGGGTATGAAAAACTGTTTTTT. Its translation is CASSAKQGYEKLFF.

V usage is TRBV7-8 and J usage is TRBJ2-5; tentatively, D is TRBD1 (6 bases). Deletions cut 7 bases from V and 2 bases from J, with 14 bases between. The CDR3 sequence is 14 residues long. Germline CDR1 SGHVS, CDR2 FQNEAQ. In DNA form, the CDR3 reads TGTGCCAGCATACCTAACAGGGAACAAGAGACCCAGTACTTC. It yields the protein CASIPNREQETQYF.

This chain joins TRBV7-3 and TRBJ2-1; 11 bases match TRBD2. The germline gives CDR1 SGHTA, CDR2 FQGTGA. The junction had 2 bases not matched to a gene; V was cut back by 1 base and J by 3 bases. The CDR3 sequence is 16 residues long. CDR3: CASSLMGTSGYNEQFF. CDR3 bases: TGTGCCAGCAGCTTAATGGGGACTAGCGGCTACAATGAGCAGTTCTTC.

J is TRBJ2-7 and V is TRBV19; D not resolved. Germline assignment: CDR1 LNHDA and CDR2 SQIVND (reference sequence). Deletions cut 3 bases from V and 4 bases from J, with 19 bases between. The CDR3 totals 16 residues. CDR3 nucleotides: TGTGCCAGTAGTATCATGGCAGGATCCTTGCGTTACGAGCAGTACTTC. This codes for CASSIMAGSLRYEQYF.

The chain recombines TRBV2 with TRBJ1-5; D is ambiguous. CDR3 length equals 13 residues. The germline V and J ends were trimmed by 1 base and 7 bases, with 8 bases remaining between them. The germline gives CDR1 SNHLY, CDR2 FYNNEI. This chain's CDR3 is CASSEVRGQPQHF. CDR3 DNA: TGTGCCAGCAGTGAAGTCCGGGGACAGCCCCAGCATTTT.

This CDR3 is CASSFIGGGNTEAFF. As DNA, the CDR3 is TGCGCCAGCAGCTTTATAGGCGGTGGGAACACTGAAGCTTTCTTT. The chain combines TRBV5-1 with TRBJ1-1; D remains ambiguous. Per germline, CDR1 SGHRS and CDR2 YFSETQ. V was pared by 2 bases and J by 1 base, with 12 bases between. This CDR3 contains 15 residues.

The rearrangement links TRBV6-1 to TRBJ1-2; D perhaps matches TRBD1 (6 bases). The CDR3 consists of 14 residues. Trimming stripped 6 bases from V and 0 bases from J, with 11 bases between. CDR1 is MNHNS, CDR2 SASEGT, per germline. The CDR3: CASSPGVANYGYTF. The CDR3 DNA is TGTGCCAGCAGCCCAGGGGTAGCTAACTATGGCTACACCTTC.

The chain recombines TRBV10-1 with TRBJ1-6, with 9 bases lining up with TRBD1. The germline CDR1 and CDR2 sequences are WNHNN and SYGVQD (reference sequence). J was trimmed by 10 bases and V by 5 bases; bases with no gene match: 6. The CDR3 has 14 amino acids. The CDR3, as DNA: TGCGCCAGCAGTTCGGACAGGGGAAGATCACCCCTCCACTTT. It yields the protein CASSSDRGRSPLHF.

V usage is TRBV18 and J usage is TRBJ2-1, with 12 nucleotides matching TRBD1. Germline CDR1 and CDR2: KGHSH and LQKENI. Trimming cost V 3 bases and J 8 bases; bases outside gene matches: 5. This CDR3 spans 15 amino acids. Written as DNA, the CDR3 is TGTGCCAGCTCACCCGGGACAGGGGGCAGTTATGAGCAGTTCTTC. Encoded protein: CASSPGTGGSYEQFF.

The V and J genes are TRBV4-2 and TRBJ2-5; the D gene is possibly TRBD2 (6 bases). The CDR3 loop spans 15 amino acids. Trimming shortened V by 1 base and J by 2 bases, and 11 bases separated the two germline ends. In germline, CDR1 is LGHNA, CDR2 YNFKEQ. The CDR3 here is CASSQGRADQETQYF. The CDR3 DNA follows: TGTGCCAGCAGCCAAGGGAGGGCGGATCAAGAGACCCAGTACTTC.

The chain links TRBV27 to TRBJ1-2; 7 nucleotides line up with TRBD1. V dropped 5 bases and J dropped 8; count of bases not matched to a gene: 8. CDR3 length equals 13 residues. From germline, CDR1 is MNHEY and CDR2 SMNVEV (reference sequence). The CDR3 DNA reads TGTGCCAGCAGTCCGGGACAGAGAGAAGGCTACACCTTC. It is translated as CASSPGQREGYTF.

The chain couples TRBV11-3 to TRBJ2-1; 10 positions match TRBD2. Looked up from germline, CDR1 is SGHNT and CDR2 is YENEEA. Trimming removed 5 bases from V and 2 bases from J; junction bases left unmatched: 3. The CDR3 runs to 15 residues. As DNA, the CDR3 is TGTGCCAGCAGCCCTCTAGCGGGAGCCTACAATGAGCAGTTCTTC. This encodes CASSPLAGAYNEQFF.

This clone was counted a single time. The genes are TRBV4-1 and TRBJ2-3; 7 bases match TRBD2. V shed 4 bases and J 5 bases; nucleotides not matched to a gene: 9. The CDR3 is made up of 15 amino acids. Germline CDR1 MGHRA, CDR2 YSYEKL. The CDR3 protein is CASSPLGGKGDTQYF. The CDR3 DNA is TGCGCCAGCAGCCCCCTCGGGGGGAAGGGAGATACGCAGTATTTT.

The chain uses TRBV5-4 and TRBJ2-2; maybe TRBD2 (6 bases). V was shortened by 4 bases and J by 9 bases, with 13 bases between the two germline ends. The CDR3 sequence is 13 residues long. CDR1 is SGHNT, CDR2 YYREEE, per germline (reference sequence). The CDR3 loop reads CASSQVEGRELFF. Written as DNA, the CDR3 is TGTGCCAGCAGCCAGGTGGAGGGCCGGGAGCTGTTTTTT. Combining the CDR3 with reference TRBV5-4 and TRBJ2-2 gives the whole variable domain ETGVTQSPTHLIKTRGQQVTLRCSSQSGHNTVSWYQQALGQGPQFIFQYYREEENGRGNFPPRFSGLQFPNYSSELNVNALELDDSALYLCASSQVEGRELFFGEGSRLTVL.